This T cell receptor (beta chain) was identified in a study of technical replicates of blood from four donors. The CDR3 has 14 residues. Germline-derived CDR1 and CDR2 are SGHVS and FNYEAQ. V shed 1 base and J shed 0 bases, with 7 bases lying between them. Some clones are missing from TCRdb's copy, which holds only in-frame ones; the method was immunoSEQ multiplex PCR. The sample has around 75,000 clones, approximately 90% seen once. V is TRBV7-6 and J is TRBJ2-7; D remains unclear. The specimen was T cells isolated from PBMCs. The source is a human donor in good health. As DNA, the CDR3 is TGTGCCAGCAGCTTAGGCAGAAACTCCTACGAGCAGTACTTC. Translating it yields CASSLGRNSYEQYF.